What follows are 30 T cell receptor beta chains derived from one specimen sequenced in a study of T cell responses to AZD1222 COVID-19 vaccine. Produced via immunoSEQ multiplex PCR; TCRdb's table is partial and in-frame only. The data show over 150,000 clones, roughly 90% seen once. The sequencing here drew on peripheral blood, taken 28 days after the second AZD1222 dose. The receptors originated from an adult who received the AZD1222 COVID-19 vaccine.

V usage is TRBV7-9 and J usage is TRBJ1-1; 7 bases map to TRBD1. The germline gives CDR1 SEHNR, CDR2 FQNEAQ (reference sequence). The length of the CDR3 is 14 residues. The J segment lost 2 bases and the V segment lost 5 bases, leaving 5 bases of the junction unmatched. The CDR3 protein is CASSVDRLNTEAFF. The CDR3 bases are TGTGCCAGCAGCGTGGACAGGCTTAACACTGAAGCTTTCTTT.

This chain links TRBV7-2 with TRBJ2-2; TRBD2 matches at 7 bases. The CDR3 runs to 13 residues. The germline gives CDR1 SGHTA, CDR2 FQGNSA. With 0 bases clipped from V and 11 bases from J, the junction kept 3 bases outside the gene matches. The DNA of the CDR3 is TGTGCCAGCAGCTTAGCGGGGAGGGACGAGCTGTTTTTT. Residues: CASSLAGRDELFF.

This clone showed up just a few times. The chain combines TRBV10-2 with TRBJ2-2; D call uncertain. V lost 7 bases and J 5 bases, leaving 14 bases between the germline ends. Germline values: CDR1 WSHSY, CDR2 SAAADI. CDR3 length equals 14 residues. The CDR3 sequence is CASIGGVVTGELFF. CDR3 in DNA: TGCGCCAGCATAGGTGGGGTAGTGACCGGGGAGCTGTTTTTT.

This chain connects TRBV5-4 to TRBJ1-2, with 7 bases aligning to TRBD1. The germline CDR1 and CDR2 sequences are SGHNT and YYREEE (reference sequence). Losses at the gene ends were 6 bases for V and 4 bases for J; bases not matched to a gene: 6. The CDR3 length is 13 residues. In DNA form, the CDR3 reads TGTGCCAGCACAGGGGAGGGGGCCTATGGCTACACCTTC. Translation: CASTGEGAYGYTF. Together with reference TRBV5-4 and TRBJ1-2, the CDR3 gives the full variable domain: ETGVTQSPTHLIKTRGQQVTLRCSSQSGHNTVSWYQQALGQGPQFIFQYYREEENGRGNFPPRFSGLQFPNYSSELNVNALELDDSALYLCASTGEGAYGYTFGSGTRLTVV.

This chain's CDR3 is CASSQRTGAESYTF. Written as DNA, the CDR3 is TGTGCCAGCAGCCAAAGAACAGGGGCGGAGAGCTACACCTTC. The gene calls are TRBV3-1 (or the pseudogene TRBV3-2) and TRBJ1-2; 7 bases line up with TRBD1. There are 14 residues in the CDR3. J gave up 9 bases and V 2 bases, and 9 bases lay outside the gene matches. The V gene's germline CDR1 is LGHDT and CDR2 YNNKEL (reference sequence).

This clone was seen only once. V usage is TRBV23-1 and J usage is TRBJ1-2; weak D call: TRBD1 (6 bases). TRBV23-1 is an open reading frame, and its role is uncertain. V dropped 5 bases and J dropped 4 bases, with 8 bases sitting between them. The CDR3 length is 12 residues. The DNA of the CDR3 is TGCGCCAGCAGTAGGGGGGGCTATGGCTACACCTTC. Protein product: CASSRGGYGYTF.

The chain recombines TRBV24-1 with TRBJ2-5; 14 bases line up with TRBD2. With 4 bases clipped from V and 7 bases from J, the junction kept 7 bases outside the gene matches. Germline assignment: CDR1 KGHDR and CDR2 SFDVKD. CDR3 length equals 16 residues. Here the CDR3 reads CATSEGTSGREGTQYF. In DNA form, the CDR3 reads TGTGCCACCAGTGAAGGGACTAGCGGGAGAGAAGGGACCCAGTACTTC.

The chain employs TRBV11-2 and TRBJ2-1; TRBD1 or TRBD2 may be the D gene (5 bases each). The CDR3 spans 15 residues. Germline-derived CDR1 and CDR2 are SGHAT and FQNNGV. Trimming took 5 bases from V and 6 from J, leaving 17 bases between them. CDR3 in amino acids: CASSRDLLGTNEQFF. Here the CDR3 DNA reads TGTGCCAGCAGCCGCGATTTACTAGGGACCAATGAGCAGTTCTTC. The full variable domain, in which reference TRBV11-2 and TRBJ2-1 provide the parts outside the CDR3, is EAGVAQSPRYKIIEKRQSVAFWCNPISGHATLYWYQQILGQGPKLLIQFQNNGVVDDSQLPKDRFSAERLKGVDSTLKIQPAKLEDSAVYLCASSRDLLGTNEQFFGPGTRLTVL.

The chain joins TRBV4-2 to TRBJ1-3; D not certain. This CDR3 is built from 13 residues. V was trimmed by 0 bases and J by 2 bases, leaving 2 bases between them. CDR1 and CDR2 from the germline V gene are LGHNA and YNFKEQ. The CDR3 is CASSQDAGNTIYF. Here the CDR3 DNA reads TGTGCCAGCAGCCAAGACGCTGGAAACACCATATATTTT.

The chain uses TRBV7-2 and TRBJ2-3; D gene uncertain. The CDR3 loop spans 17 amino acids. Germline-derived CDR1 and CDR2 are SGHTA and FQGNSA. The germline V and J ends were trimmed by 0 bases and 0 bases, with 13 bases remaining between them. CDR3 nucleotide sequence: TGTGCCAGCAGCTTAGCGCCGGCGGATCCTAGCACAGATACGCAGTATTTT. This sequence encodes CASSLAPADPSTDTQYF.

This chain connects TRBV7-2 to TRBJ1-3; D is possibly TRBD1 (5 bases). The V gene lost 3 bases and the J gene lost 4 bases, with 19 bases spanning the gap. The germline V gene has CDR1 SGHTA and CDR2 FQGNSA. This CDR3 has 17 residues. The CDR3 loop is CASSFPPGQRAGNTIYF. CDR3 coding DNA: TGTGCCAGCAGCTTCCCCCCCGGACAACGGGCCGGAAACACCATATATTTT.

The chain uses TRBV30 and TRBJ1-6; 7 nucleotides line up with TRBD1. Germline V gives CDR1 GTSNPN, CDR2 SVGIG (reference sequence). CDR3 length: 16 residues. Trimming removed 0 bases from V and 9 bases from J; junction bases left unmatched: 11. The CDR3 DNA follows: TGTGCCTGGAGTGTAACCGCTGCAGGGGGAGTTTCACCCCTCCACTTT. Its protein product is CAWSVTAAGGVSPLHF.

This chain joins TRBV5-6 and TRBJ1-6, with D hard to call. Germline lookup yields CDR1 SGHDT and CDR2 YYEEEE. Between the trimmed V and J ends, which lost 4 bases and 7 bases, there was a span of 18 bases. This CDR3 is built from 16 residues. CDR3 sequence (DNA): TGTGCCAGCAGCCTCCGGACCGCTCAAATGAATTCACCCCTCCACTTT. Its protein is CASSLRTAQMNSPLHF.

This chain joins TRBV5-4 and TRBJ2-7; 7 bases agree with TRBD2. This CDR3 region has 14 residues. CDR1 and CDR2 from the germline V gene are SGHNT and YYREEE (reference sequence). The junction had 7 bases not matched to a gene; V was cut back by 4 bases and J by 3 bases. The chain's CDR3 is CASSPGLPDYEQYF. The CDR3 DNA is TGTGCCAGCAGCCCGGGACTACCGGACTACGAGCAGTACTTC.

The chain has TRBV13 and TRBJ2-7, with TRBD1 as a possible D gene (6 bases). This CDR3 has 14 amino acids. Trimming removed 6 bases from V and 2 bases from J, with 14 bases in between. Germline loops: CDR1 PRHDT, CDR2 FYEKMQ (reference sequence). CDR3 bases: TGTGCCAGCAGGTCACGGGCAGGGGCCTACGAGCAGTACTTC. As protein: CASRSRAGAYEQYF.

This clone was detected ten times or more. The J gene is TRBJ2-2, the V gene TRBV5-6, with 8 bases aligning to TRBD2. CDR1 and CDR2 from the germline V gene are SGHDT and YYEEEE. CDR3 length equals 16 residues. Trimming at V came to 4 bases and at J to 1 base, leaving 6 bases not matched to a gene. The CDR3 region is CASSPRGALNTGELFF. The CDR3 nucleotides read TGTGCCAGCAGCCCGCGGGGGGCCTTGAACACCGGGGAGCTGTTTTTT.

The V gene is TRBV6-5, the J gene TRBJ1-2; D might be TRBD1 (5 bases). The CDR3 covers 14 residues. Germline V gene lookup returns CDR1 MNHEY and CDR2 SVGAGI. Trimming took 0 bases from V and 5 from J, leaving 10 bases between them. CDR3 residues: CASSYSVGGYGYTF. The CDR3 region has the DNA TGTGCCAGCAGTTACTCAGTCGGGGGGTATGGCTACACCTTC.

The chain is built from TRBV5-1 and TRBJ1-4; TRBD1 matches at 9 bases. This CDR3 comprises 14 residues. Germline V lookup: CDR1 SGHRS, CDR2 YFSETQ. J lost 8 bases, V lost 2 bases, and 4 bases had no gene match. CDR3 in amino acids: CASSFFGTGEKLFF. The CDR3 DNA is TGCGCCAGCAGCTTCTTTGGGACAGGGGAAAAACTGTTTTTT.

DNA for the CDR3: TGTGCCAGTAGTATAGTGACGGATTATGGCTACACCTTC. Translating gives CASSIVTDYGYTF. The chain links TRBV19 to TRBJ1-2; no definite D call. Between the trimmed V and J ends, which lost 1 base and 5 bases, there was a span of 8 bases. CDR1 LNHDA and CDR2 SQIVND come from the germline V gene (reference sequence). CDR3 length: 13 amino acids.

This sequence joins TRBV5-1 and TRBJ2-7; D might be TRBD2 (6 bases). The V end lost 2 bases, the J end lost 5 bases, and 14 bases lay between the germline ends. This CDR3 contains 14 residues. Germline V lookup: CDR1 SGHRS, CDR2 YFSETQ. In DNA form, the CDR3 reads TGCGCCAGCAGCTTCGGAGGGGAGACCCACGAGCAGTACTTC. As protein: CASSFGGETHEQYF.

V is TRBV7-9 and J is TRBJ1-2, with a possible D match to TRBD1 (6 bases). CDR3 length: 15 amino acids. Trimming stripped 5 bases from V and 3 bases from J, with 16 bases between. Germline CDR1 SEHNR, CDR2 FQNEAQ (reference sequence). In DNA form, the CDR3 reads TGTGCCAGCAGCCCGACGGGAGCAGGGGACTATGGCTACACCTTC. This sequence encodes CASSPTGAGDYGYTF.

The V call is TRBV7-2, the J call TRBJ2-5; no clear D gene. The CDR3 is made up of 13 amino acids. Trimming took off 6 bases at V and 2 bases at J, with 10 bases between the two ends. CDR1 and CDR2 (germline): SGHTA, FQGNSA. For the CDR3, the DNA is TGTGCCAGCAGTCCTCCCTCACAAGAGACCCAGTACTTC. Translation: CASSPPSQETQYF.

The genes are TRBV6-5 and TRBJ1-1; D is undetermined. This CDR3 is built from 12 residues. Germline assignment: CDR1 MNHEY and CDR2 SVGAGI. V was trimmed by 8 bases and J by 3 bases, leaving 10 bases between them. The chain's CDR3 is CASSVSDTEAFF. CDR3 DNA sequence: TGTGCCAGCTCTGTGAGCGACACTGAAGCTTTCTTT.

This clone has just one count. The rearrangement uses TRBV30 and TRBJ2-7; TRBD2 is a possible D gene (6 bases). The CDR3 spans 14 residues. Trimming cost V 2 bases and J 6 bases, with 17 bases left between them. CDR1 and CDR2 (germline): GTSNPN, SVGIG (reference sequence). CDR3 region: CAWSKAGRGGEQYF. As DNA, the CDR3 is TGTGCCTGGAGTAAGGCTGGGCGGGGTGGCGAGCAGTACTTC.

V is TRBV19 and J is TRBJ2-7; TRBD2 is a possible D gene (5 bases). This CDR3 spans 14 amino acids. CDR1 LNHDA and CDR2 SQIVND come from the germline V gene (reference sequence). Trimming removed 2 bases at V and 0 bases at J, with 8 bases between. In nucleotides, the CDR3 is TGTGCCAGTAGTATAAGCCGGGGCTCCTACGAGCAGTACTTC. Translation gives CASSISRGSYEQYF.

The rearrangement links TRBV12-5 to TRBJ2-3; D unclear. This CDR3 has 13 residues. With 2 bases removed from V and 4 bases from J, the gap between germline ends came to 7 bases. Germline loops: CDR1 LGHNT, CDR2 FRNRAP. CDR3 coding DNA: TGTGCTAGTGGTTTGTTTATCTCAGATACGCAGTATTTT. Encoded protein: CASGLFISDTQYF.

This clone has a single count. The V call is TRBV19, the J call TRBJ2-2; 8 positions match TRBD1. In germline, CDR1 is LNHDA, CDR2 SQIVND (reference sequence). The CDR3 extends over 15 amino acids. V dropped 5 bases and J dropped 1; count of bases not matched to a gene: 3. DNA for the CDR3: TGTGCCAGTAGTCCGGGGACAGGGAACACCGGGGAGCTGTTTTTT. Its translation: CASSPGTGNTGELFF. The full variable domain, rest sourced from reference TRBV19 and TRBJ2-2, is DGGITQSPKYLFRKEGQNVTLSCEQNLNHDAMYWYRQDPGQGLRLIYYSQIVNDFQKGDIAEGYSVSREKKESFPLTVTSAQKNPTAFYLCASSPGTGNTGELFFGEGSRLTVL.

This rearrangement joins TRBV7-7 to TRBJ2-3, with D unclear. Trimming cost V 2 bases and J 1 base, with 4 bases left between them. CDR1 and CDR2 from the germline V gene are SSHAT and FNYEAQ (reference sequence). The CDR3 is 13 amino acids. The CDR3 region has the DNA TGTGCCAGCAGCTTATCGGGCACAGATACGCAGTATTTT. This gives the protein CASSLSGTDTQYF.

The chain joins TRBV27 to TRBJ1-3; D ambiguous. Trimming removed 5 bases at V and 0 bases at J, with 14 bases between. Germline V gene lookup returns CDR1 MNHEY and CDR2 SMNVEV (reference sequence). This CDR3 comprises 16 residues. Here the CDR3 DNA reads TGTGCCAGCAGTCCCGAGGGAAAGGGCTCTGGAAACACCATATATTTT. Translated: CASSPEGKGSGNTIYF.

The CDR3 is CASSSRGYRSYEQYF. The CDR3 bases are TGTGCCAGCAGTTCTAGAGGGTATAGGAGCTACGAGCAGTACTTC. This chain uses TRBV5-6 with TRBJ2-7; tentative D call: TRBD2 (5 bases). This CDR3 region has 15 residues. Germline CDR1 is SGHDT and CDR2 is YYEEEE. V lost 5 bases and J lost 3, with 18 bases in between.